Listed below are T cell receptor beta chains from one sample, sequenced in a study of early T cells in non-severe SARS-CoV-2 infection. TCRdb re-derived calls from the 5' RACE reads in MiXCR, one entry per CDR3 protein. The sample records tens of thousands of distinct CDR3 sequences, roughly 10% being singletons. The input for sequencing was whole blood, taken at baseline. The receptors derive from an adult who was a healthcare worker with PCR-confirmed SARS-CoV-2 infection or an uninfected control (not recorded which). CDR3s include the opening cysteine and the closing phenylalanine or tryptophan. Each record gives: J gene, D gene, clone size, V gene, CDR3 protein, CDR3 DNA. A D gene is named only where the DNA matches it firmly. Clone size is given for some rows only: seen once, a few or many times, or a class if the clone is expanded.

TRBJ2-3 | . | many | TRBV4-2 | CASSQEAPPRTDTQYF | TGTGCCAGCAGCCAAGAGGCCCCCCCCCGCACAGATACGCAGTATTTT
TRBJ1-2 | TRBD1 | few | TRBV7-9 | CASSSEDRRYGYTF | TGTGCCAGCAGCTCCGAGGACAGGCGATATGGCTACACCTTC
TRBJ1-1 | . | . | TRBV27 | CASSLGNGGAEAFF | TGTGCCAGCAGTTTAGGCAACGGGGGGGCTGAAGCTTTCTTT
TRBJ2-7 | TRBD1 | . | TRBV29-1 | CSGLSGTGPPPFGEQYF | TGCAGCGGTTTGTCCGGGACAGGGCCACCTCCTTTCGGTGAGCAGTACTTC
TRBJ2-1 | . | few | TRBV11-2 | CASGPPSSYNEQFF | TGTGCCTCCGGACCCCCGAGCTCCTACAATGAGCAGTTCTTC
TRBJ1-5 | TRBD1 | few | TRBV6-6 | CASSLETGYQPQHF | TGTGCCAGCAGCCTCGAGACAGGGTATCAGCCCCAGCATTTT
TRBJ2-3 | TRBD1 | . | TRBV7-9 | CASSLYGTGLPDTQYF | TGTGCCAGCAGCCTCTACGGGACAGGCCTTCCAGATACGCAGTATTTT
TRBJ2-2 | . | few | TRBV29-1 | CSVGVTAAGELFF | TGCAGCGTTGGTGTCACCGCAGCCGGGGAGCTGTTTTTT
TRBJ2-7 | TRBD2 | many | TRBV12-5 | CASGQPGTNPYEQYF | TGTGCTAGTGGCCAGCCCGGGACTAACCCCTACGAGCAGTACTTC
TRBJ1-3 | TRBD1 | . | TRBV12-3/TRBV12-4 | CASSTGAGNTIYF | TGTGCCAGCAGCACAGGGGCTGGAAACACCATATATTTT
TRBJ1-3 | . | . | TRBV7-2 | CASSRLPGGGDESTIYF | TGTGCCAGCAGCCGCCTCCCCGGGGGAGGGGATGAGAGCACCATATATTTT
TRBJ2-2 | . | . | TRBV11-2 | CASSFTSQNTGELFF | TGTGCCAGCAGCTTCACTAGCCAGAACACCGGGGAGCTGTTTTTT
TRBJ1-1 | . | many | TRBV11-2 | CASSLEAITEAFF | TGTGCCAGCAGCTTAGAGGCAATTACTGAAGCTTTCTTT
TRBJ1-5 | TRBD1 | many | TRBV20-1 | CSAKAIGTVNQPQHF | TGCAGTGCTAAGGCGATCGGGACAGTCAATCAGCCCCAGCATTTT
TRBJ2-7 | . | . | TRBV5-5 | CASSSLGRGYF | TGTGCCAGCAGCTCCCTAGGGAGAGGGTACTTC
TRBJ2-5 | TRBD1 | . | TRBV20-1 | CSASGQGAARMEETQYF | TGCAGTGCTAGTGGGCAGGGGGCGGCGAGGATGGAAGAGACCCAGTACTTC
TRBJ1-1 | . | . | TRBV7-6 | CASSSDDGTEVFF | TGTGCCAGCAGTTCTGACGATGGGACTGAAGTTTTCTTT
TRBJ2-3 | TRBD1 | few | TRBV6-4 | CASSDGQGADTQYF | TGTGCCAGCAGTGACGGACAGGGGGCGGATACGCAGTATTTT
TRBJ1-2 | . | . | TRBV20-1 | CSARELDPQGYGYTF | TGCAGTGCTAGAGAACTGGACCCGCAGGGCTATGGCTACACCTTC
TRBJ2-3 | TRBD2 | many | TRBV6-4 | CASSELAGGPDTQYF | TGTGCCAGCAGTGAGCTAGCGGGGGGCCCAGATACGCAGTATTTT
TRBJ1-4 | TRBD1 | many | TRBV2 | CASSDRDSFNEKLFF | TGTGCCAGCAGCGATCGGGACAGCTTTAATGAAAAACTGTTTTTT
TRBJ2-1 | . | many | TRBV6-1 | CASSEARQTYNEQFF | TGTGCCAGCAGTGAAGCGAGACAGACCTACAATGAGCAGTTCTTC